This TCR beta chain was identified during a study of CXCR3-negative and CXCR3-positive naive CD8 T cells. For the study at large: TRB reads totalled about 135 million, about 1.5 +/- 0.3 million per library. Regarding the study as a whole: CXCR3-positive naive cells had more hydrophobic TRB CDR3s than CXCR3-negative naive cells. Diversity ran similarly high across both naive subsets but far lower in memory CD8+ cells. Both naive subsets carried similar amounts of surface CD5, so TCR strength was inferred from TRB CDR3 properties.

Naive CD8+ T cells showed CD45RO-CCR7+CD27+CD95-. As concerns this clonotype: Its specificity is not known.

There are 16 residues in the CDR3. The germline CDR1 and CDR2 sequences are DFQATT and SNEGSKA (reference sequence). Via 5' RACE with UMI labels, TRB cDNA libraries were prepared. TCRdb re-called the 5' RACE reads, yielding one record per CDR3 amino acid sequence without DNA. In all, the sample yields tens of thousands of distinct CDR3 sequences. Sequenced: naive CXCR3+ CD8+ T cells from blood. Stated subset: CD45RO-CCR7+CD27+CD95- naive CD8+ T cells expressing CXCR3 (TNR3+). The chain employs TRBV20-1 and TRBJ2-7; TCRdb's D gene call, TRBD1, goes unchecked for lack of DNA. This TCR came from a human donor in good health. Some clones in this sample may be carry-over from other donors' samples. CDR3 amino acids: CSARNETALSSYEQYF.